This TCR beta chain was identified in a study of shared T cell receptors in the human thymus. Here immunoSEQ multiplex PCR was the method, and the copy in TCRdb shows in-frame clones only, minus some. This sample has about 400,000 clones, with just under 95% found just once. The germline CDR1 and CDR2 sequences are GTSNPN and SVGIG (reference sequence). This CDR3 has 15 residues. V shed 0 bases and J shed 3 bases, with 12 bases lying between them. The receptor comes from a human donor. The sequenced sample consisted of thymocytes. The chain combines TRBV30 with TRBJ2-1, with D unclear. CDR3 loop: CAWSVGLADYNEQFF. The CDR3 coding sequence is TGTGCCTGGAGTGTAGGGCTCGCGGACTACAATGAGCAGTTCTTC. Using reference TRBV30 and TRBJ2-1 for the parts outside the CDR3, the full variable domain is SQTIHQWPATLVQPVGSPLSLECTVEGTSNPNLYWYRQAAGRGLQLLFYSVGIGQISSEVPQNLSASRPQDRQFILSSKKLLLSDSGFYLCAWSVGLADYNEQFFGPGTRLTVL.